This T cell receptor (beta chain) is from a study of T-cell memory formation after mild COVID-19. Study-level information: The TCR clusters were mostly specific to one donor. Points from the study as a whole: Clones that contracted from day 15 to 85 were balanced CD4/CD8, while later expanders leaned CD4+. Mostly located in CM and EM were contracting CD4+ clones, with contracting CD8+ clones located in EMRA.

A 5'RACE reaction primed in the constant segment made cDNA libraries of TCR alpha and TCR beta, and these carried sample barcodes and UMIs. Via MiXCR, TCRdb re-called the 5' RACE reads, giving one row per CDR3 protein. The repertoire holds more than 350,000 distinct CDR3 sequences, around 21% seen once, with around 12% in the top ten. This clonotype was recorded only once. Its matching antigen is unknown. This CDR3 has 13 amino acids. The germline V and J ends were trimmed by 6 bases and 4 bases, with 12 bases remaining between them. Germline CDR1 and CDR2: SGHRS and YFSETQ. The sample taken for sequencing was PBMCs or a T cell subset sorted from them (not recorded which). The receptor's source is an adult woman who had mild COVID-19 (a few samples of this study predate the infection). Cell type and time point are not known. V is TRBV5-1 and J is TRBJ2-3; D perhaps matches TRBD1 (6 bases). The CDR3 DNA sequence: TGCGCCAGCAACTCAGGGGATGCAGATACGCAGTATTTT. It specifies CASNSGDADTQYF.